The 14 T cell receptor beta chains below come from one sample, sequenced in a study of shared clonotypes between healthy human individuals. Terminally differentiated effector memory CD45RA+ cells were left out of the naive CD8 fraction, which was CD45RO-negative and positively selected for CCR7. Profiled with immunoSEQ multiplex PCR; TCRdb holds only in-frame clones, not every one. Of about 2.1 million clones listed, roughly 95% are singletons. The material sequenced was naive CD8+ T cells from PBMCs. Receptors originate from a man younger than 35 in good health. Some clones in this sample may be carry-over from other donors' samples.

V is TRBV6-5 and J is TRBJ2-7; D is tentatively TRBD1 or TRBD2 (5 bases each). The germline CDR1 and CDR2 sequences are MNHEY and SVGAGI. Trimming left V 0 bases short and J 3 bases short, with 15 bases between. The CDR3 has 16 amino acids. This CDR3 reads CASSYSGTGYRYEQYF. CDR3 bases: TGTGCCAGCAGTTACTCGGGGACGGGGTACCGCTACGAGCAGTACTTC.

The gene calls are TRBV9 and TRBJ2-2; D not resolved. Germline CDR1 is SGDLS and CDR2 is YYNGEE. The CDR3 sequence is 16 residues long. The V and J ends lost 0 bases and 1 base respectively, with 10 bases between them. For the CDR3, the DNA is TGTGCCAGCAGCGTAGCTTTGACACTGAACACCGGGGAGCTGTTTTTT. It codes for CASSVALTLNTGELFF.

V usage is TRBV19 and J usage is TRBJ2-7; TRBD2 matches 11 bases. The CDR3 sequence is 14 residues long. After removal of 5 bases from V and 3 bases from J, the junction contained 3 bases not matched to a gene. Germline V gives CDR1 LNHDA, CDR2 SQIVND (reference sequence). The CDR3 DNA is TGTGCCAGTAGTGTTACTAGCGGGAGCTACGAGCAGTACTTC. Translation gives CASSVTSGSYEQYF.

This chain uses TRBV2 with TRBJ2-7, with TRBD1 matching over 10 bases. Losses at the gene ends were 7 bases for V and 0 bases for J; bases not matched to a gene: 6. This CDR3 is 15 amino acids long. Germline V gives CDR1 SNHLY, CDR2 FYNNEI. The CDR3 sequence is CASKGGTGASYEQYF. CDR3 bases: TGTGCCAGCAAGGGGGGGACAGGGGCCTCCTACGAGCAGTACTTC. Together with reference TRBV2 and TRBJ2-7, the CDR3 gives the full variable domain: EPEVTQTPSHQVTQMGQEVILRCVPISNHLYFYWYRQILGQKVEFLVSFYNNEISEKSEIFDDQFSVERPDGSNFTLKIRSTKLEDSAMYFCASKGGTGASYEQYFGPGTRLTVT.

The V gene is TRBV7-9, the J gene TRBJ1-4, with D hard to call. Trimming removed 5 bases at V and 3 bases at J, with 10 bases between. Germline V CDR1 and CDR2: SEHNR, FQNEAQ (reference sequence). This CDR3 has 14 residues. CDR3: CASSEQTSNEKLFF. The CDR3, as DNA: TGTGCCAGCAGCGAACAGACCTCTAATGAAAAACTGTTTTTT.

The V gene is TRBV10-3, the J gene TRBJ2-3, with D unclear. This CDR3 comprises 15 residues. Trimming stripped 0 bases from V and 2 bases from J, with 9 bases between. The germline gives CDR1 ENHRY, CDR2 SYGVKD. This CDR3 reads CAISESIRYTDTQYF. CDR3 sequence (DNA): TGTGCCATCAGTGAGTCAATTCGGTACACAGATACGCAGTATTTT.

The table lists this clone with a count of one. This chain connects TRBV28 to TRBJ2-7; D may be TRBD2 (5 bases). This CDR3 has 15 amino acids. Trimming pared 6 bases from V and 5 bases from J, leaving 20 bases between. Per germline, CDR1 MDHEN and CDR2 SYDVKM. CDR3 residues: CASSSQRGPSHEQYF. The CDR3 nucleotides read TGTGCCAGCAGCTCACAACGGGGTCCGTCCCACGAGCAGTACTTC.

The gene calls are TRBV4-2 and TRBJ1-5; maybe TRBD1 (6 bases). This CDR3 is 16 amino acids long. V was shortened by 0 bases and J by 3 bases, with 12 bases between the two germline ends. Germline V gene lookup returns CDR1 LGHNA and CDR2 YNFKEQ. The CDR3: CASSQEGRGTNQPQHF. CDR3 in DNA: TGTGCCAGCAGCCAAGAGGGCAGGGGTACCAATCAGCCCCAGCATTTT.

V gene TRBV19 combines with J gene TRBJ2-1; 9 positions agree with TRBD1. The CDR3 has 15 amino acids. Germline lookup yields CDR1 LNHDA and CDR2 SQIVND (reference sequence). V shed 6 bases, J shed 8 bases, and the junction held 11 bases outside the gene matches. CDR3 residues: CASSTRGQGRDEQFF. The CDR3 region has the DNA TGTGCCAGTAGCACCCGAGGACAGGGGCGGGATGAGCAGTTCTTC.

The chain employs TRBV11-2 and TRBJ1-1; possibly TRBD1 for D (5 bases). This CDR3 is 14 amino acids long. CDR1 is SGHAT and CDR2 is FQNNGV in the germline V gene. V shed 3 bases and J shed 10 bases, with 18 bases lying between them. Here the CDR3 reads CASSFNFRGEGAFF. DNA for the CDR3: TGTGCCAGCAGCTTTAATTTTCGGGGCGAGGGAGCTTTCTTT.

J is TRBJ2-7 and V is TRBV27, with 11 bases lining up with TRBD2. After removal of 6 bases from V and 5 bases from J, the junction contained 9 bases not matched to a gene. This CDR3 contains 15 residues. Germline loops: CDR1 MNHEY, CDR2 SMNVEV (reference sequence). This CDR3 is CASSPGTSGVNEQYF. Written as DNA, the CDR3 is TGTGCCAGCAGCCCTGGGACTAGCGGAGTCAACGAGCAGTACTTC.

The chain couples TRBV4-3 to TRBJ2-7; 12 nucleotides line up with TRBD1. Unmatched junction bases numbered 10, after V lost 0 bases and J lost 7 bases. The CDR3 covers 17 residues. Germline-derived CDR1 and CDR2 are LGHNA and YSLEER. The CDR3 sequence: CASSQDDRGQGAREQYF. The DNA for the CDR3 is TGCGCCAGCAGCCAAGATGATCGGGGACAGGGGGCAAGGGAGCAGTACTTC.

This clone was detected only once. The chain is built from TRBV6-1 and TRBJ2-1; D remains ambiguous. Germline V gene lookup returns CDR1 MNHNS and CDR2 SASEGT. Trimming shortened V by 3 bases and J by 9 bases, and 9 bases separated the two germline ends. The CDR3 consists of 12 residues. CDR3 in amino acids: CASSELAIEQFF. CDR3 nucleotide sequence: TGTGCCAGCAGTGAGTTAGCTATTGAGCAGTTCTTC.

The chain joins TRBV9 to TRBJ2-7, with TRBD1 as a possible D gene (6 bases). This CDR3 region has 15 residues. V dropped 2 bases and J dropped 2 bases, with 14 bases sitting between them. Germline-derived CDR1 and CDR2 are SGDLS and YYNGEE. The CDR3 loop is CASSVAGDDTYEQYF. The CDR3 DNA sequence: TGTGCCAGCAGCGTTGCAGGGGACGATACCTACGAGCAGTACTTC. The variable domain in full, completed from reference TRBV9 and TRBJ2-7, reads DSGVTQTPKHLITATGQRVTLRCSPRSGDLSVYWYQQSLDQGLQFLIQYYNGEERAKGNILERFSAQQFPDLHSELNLSSLELGDSALYFCASSVAGDDTYEQYFGPGTRLTVT.